Presented here are 13 T cell receptor beta chains from one specimen sequenced in a study of T-cell reconstitution after alpha-beta-depleted transplantation in children. Unique molecular identifiers were incorporated during preparation of the TCRbeta library. A single record per CDR3 protein comes from TCRdb applying MiXCR to the PCR reads. The sample yields around 960,000 distinct CDR3 sequences, about 26% seen once. This material consisted of PBMCs, mostly from graft donor cells, taken 360 days after TCRalphabeta/CD19-depleted stem cell transplant. Every receptor here comes from a boy younger than two who had a stem cell transplant for SCID, so the T cells may come from the graft donor.

This clonotype has only one observation. The chain employs TRBV5-1 and TRBJ2-7; perhaps TRBD2 as D (6 bases). CDR3 length: 16 amino acids. CDR1 and CDR2 (germline): SGHRS, YFSETQ. With 0 bases removed from V and 5 bases from J, the gap between germline ends came to 18 bases. CDR3 DNA: TGCGCCAGCAGCTTGGGCCTGGAGACTAGGGGCGACGAGCAGTACTTC. The encoded protein is CASSLGLETRGDEQYF.

This clonotype was observed a few times. The chain couples TRBV7-3 to TRBJ2-1; 8 bases align to TRBD2. The J segment lost 9 bases and the V segment lost 5 bases, leaving 9 bases of the junction unmatched. The CDR3 extends over 14 amino acids. The germline gives CDR1 SGHTA, CDR2 FQGTGA. The CDR3 sequence: CASSITGGLGEQFF. CDR3 nucleotide sequence: TGTGCCAGCAGCATCACGGGGGGGCTGGGTGAGCAGTTCTTC.

This chain connects TRBV5-1 to TRBJ1-4, with D possibly being TRBD1 (5 bases). The V gene lost 4 bases and the J gene lost 8 bases, with 21 bases spanning the gap. Germline CDR1 SGHRS, CDR2 YFSETQ. This CDR3 comprises 16 residues. The CDR3: CASSPPTRQIGEKLFF. The CDR3 coding sequence is TGCGCCAGCAGCCCCCCGACCAGACAGATAGGGGAAAAACTGTTTTTT.

In its sample, this clonotype was seen a few times. V usage is TRBV20-1 and J usage is TRBJ2-4; 7 bases are shared with TRBD1. V gave up 5 bases and J gave up 3 bases; unmatched junction bases: 4. Germline assignment: CDR1 DFQATT and CDR2 SNEGSKA (reference sequence). This CDR3 has 13 residues. The CDR3 here is CSAYQGVKNIQYF. The DNA of the CDR3 is TGCAGTGCTTATCAGGGGGTCAAAAACATTCAGTACTTC.

This clonotype was seen only a few times. The CDR3 sequence: CASSPGQVGSDEQYF. CDR3 nucleotide sequence: TGTGCCAGCAGTCCCGGACAGGTAGGTTCTGACGAGCAGTACTTC. The gene calls are TRBV12-3 or TRBV12-4 and TRBJ2-7; 7 nucleotides match TRBD1. V lost 5 bases, J lost 5 bases, and 12 bases stayed unmatched. The CDR3 is 15 amino acids.

A few counts support this clonotype. The chain uses TRBV27 and TRBJ1-1, with 7 positions matching TRBD1. The J segment lost 7 bases and the V segment lost 5 bases, leaving 13 bases of the junction unmatched. This CDR3 is 15 amino acids long. Germline CDR1 and CDR2: MNHEY and SMNVEV (reference sequence). The DNA of the CDR3 is TGTGCCAGCAGTATAGACAGGGTGGGATGGGGTGAAGCTTTCTTT. This codes for CASSIDRVGWGEAFF.

This clonotype was picked up a small number of times. The V gene is TRBV10-3, the J gene TRBJ2-1; 7 positions agree with TRBD2. The CDR3 extends over 16 amino acids. Germline lookup yields CDR1 ENHRY and CDR2 SYGVKD. Losses at the gene ends were 7 bases for V and 5 bases for J; bases not matched to a gene: 14. The CDR3 nucleotides are TGTGCCATCACCTCTTCGGGGGGAAATGTGGACAATGAGCAGTTCTTC. It specifies CAITSSGGNVDNEQFF.

The V gene is TRBV13, the J gene TRBJ2-3, with D perhaps assigned TRBD1 or TRBD2 (5 bases each). The germline V and J ends were trimmed by 0 bases and 0 bases, with 13 bases remaining between them. The germline V gene encodes CDR1 PRHDT and CDR2 FYEKMQ (reference sequence). The CDR3 runs to 17 residues. DNA for the CDR3: TGTGCCAGCAGCTTAGGACCGGCCGGGGCAAGCACAGATACGCAGTATTTT. Its translation: CASSLGPAGASTDTQYF. The full variable domain, in which reference TRBV13 and TRBJ2-3 provide the parts outside the CDR3, is AAGVIQSPRHLIKEKRETATLKCYPIPRHDTVYWYQQGPGQDPQFLISFYEKMQSDKGSIPDRFSAQQFSDYHSELNMSSLELGDSALYFCASSLGPAGASTDTQYFGPGTRLTVL.

For this clonotype: The CDR3 end shows no conserved phenylalanine or tryptophan, and so a read error is likely. The limits of the CDR3 on the DNA are not certain, so only TCRdb's listed CDR3 is given. The chain employs TRBV28 and TRBJ2-4; the table's D gene call, TRBD1, was not cross checked with the DNA. The CDR3 region is 12 residues in length, termini included. Germline V gene sequence: CDR1 MDHEN, CDR2 SYDVKM. The CDR3 region is CASSLNMGGLSL.

This clonotype was counted between two and nine times. This sequence joins TRBV3-1 and TRBJ2-7; D ambiguous. The CDR3 loop spans 15 amino acids. Looked up from germline, CDR1 is LGHDT and CDR2 is YNNKEL (reference sequence). V dropped 4 bases and J dropped 2 bases, with 15 bases sitting between them. CDR3 DNA: TGTGCCAGCAGCCCCCAGAATATCCTCACCTACGAGCAGTACTTC. Residues: CASSPQNILTYEQYF.

This clonotype was observed a few times. The chain is built from TRBV7-6 and TRBJ2-3; D gene ambiguous. V lost 8 bases and J lost 5, with 20 bases in between. The CDR3 totals 15 residues. Germline-derived CDR1 and CDR2 are SGHVS and FNYEAQ. CDR3 amino acids: CASSDPPRSGDTQYF. The CDR3 DNA reads TGTGCCAGCTCTGATCCCCCGAGGTCCGGAGATACGCAGTATTTT.

This rearrangement joins TRBV5-1 to TRBJ2-3; no clear D. The CDR3 is 15 residues long. The germline V gene encodes CDR1 SGHRS and CDR2 YFSETQ. V lost 0 bases to trimming and J lost 0 bases, with 8 bases between them. This CDR3 reads CASSLAAMSTDTQYF. In DNA form, the CDR3 reads TGCGCCAGCAGCTTGGCGGCGATGAGCACAGATACGCAGTATTTT.

This clonotype has only a few counts. The chain employs TRBV19 and TRBJ2-2; 7 bases agree with TRBD2. The length of the CDR3 is 14 residues. V shed 8 bases and J 1 base; nucleotides not matched to a gene: 4. The germline V gene has CDR1 LNHDA and CDR2 SQIVND (reference sequence). As DNA, the CDR3 is TGTGCCAGTGGAGCGGGGAGGAACACCGGGGAGCTGTTTTTT. It is translated as CASGAGRNTGELFF.